Each of the 27 T cell receptor beta chains below was sequenced from the same sample in a study of OX40 agonist ivuxolimab in advanced cancers. Method: immunoSEQ multiplex PCR; TCRdb's copy keeps in-frame clones and lacks some. The data show tens of thousands of clones, with more than 75% seen just once and roughly 0.4% held by the top ten. This specimen was CD4+ or CD8+ T cells sorted from blood, taken in a trial of the OX40 agonist ivuxolimab. These receptors were obtained from an adult with an advanced solid tumor such as melanoma, head and neck, liver or kidney cancer.

This sequence joins TRBV10-3 and TRBJ2-3; unclear D gene. V was cut by 4 bases and J by 6 bases, with 11 bases left in between. The CDR3 sequence is 13 residues long. The germline V gene has CDR1 ENHRY and CDR2 SYGVKD. CDR3: CAISALLPDTQYF. The CDR3 DNA reads TGTGCCATCAGTGCTCTCCTCCCGGATACGCAGTATTTT.

The rearrangement joins TRBV5-6 to TRBJ2-1, with 8 bases identical to TRBD2. The ends lost 4 bases at V and 7 bases at J; junction bases unmatched: 7. The CDR3 runs 14 residues. CDR1 and CDR2 from the germline V gene are SGHDT and YYEEEE. CDR3 region: CASSRTSGGNEQFF. The CDR3, as DNA: TGTGCCAGCAGCCGAACTAGCGGAGGTAATGAGCAGTTCTTC.

J is TRBJ2-7 and V is TRBV18, with 11 bases aligning to TRBD1. CDR1 and CDR2 from the germline V gene are KGHSH and LQKENI. CDR3 length: 15 residues. With V trimmed by 5 bases and J by 2 bases, 5 bases remained unmatched. CDR3 protein: CASSLPGQGAYEQYF. Here the CDR3 DNA reads TGTGCCAGCTCATTGCCGGGACAGGGGGCCTACGAGCAGTACTTC.

V and J are TRBV28 and TRBJ1-2; tentative D call: TRBD1 (5 bases). V dropped 5 bases and J dropped 5 bases, with 18 bases sitting between them. Germline V gives CDR1 MDHEN, CDR2 SYDVKM. The CDR3 runs to 15 residues. The CDR3 sequence is CASSPQVGRYYGYTF. As DNA, the CDR3 is TGTGCCAGCAGTCCCCAGGTGGGACGTTATTATGGCTACACCTTC.

The sample holds one count of this clone. The chain combines TRBV10-3 with TRBJ1-1, with D tentatively TRBD1 (6 bases). The CDR3 sequence is 15 residues long. Germline values: CDR1 ENHRY, CDR2 SYGVKD. V lost 7 bases and J lost 1, with 16 bases in between. The CDR3 DNA reads as TGTGCCATCACGGGGGCCAAAATGCCGAACACTGAAGCTTTCTTT. Protein product: CAITGAKMPNTEAFF.

The V and J genes are TRBV4-1 and TRBJ2-1; a weak D match, TRBD1 (6 bases). CDR1 and CDR2 from the germline V gene are MGHRA and YSYEKL. The germline V and J ends were trimmed by 4 bases and 4 bases, with 11 bases remaining between them. The CDR3 is 14 residues long. This chain's CDR3 is CASSPGTTYNEQFF. As DNA, the CDR3 is TGCGCCAGCAGCCCGGGGACAACATACAATGAGCAGTTCTTC.

The gene calls are TRBV2 and TRBJ2-7; 7 bases match TRBD1. The trim removed 1 base at V and 4 bases at J, leaving 16 bases unmatched. CDR1 and CDR2 from the germline V gene are SNHLY and FYNNEI. This CDR3 is 18 amino acids long. CDR3 sequence reads: CASSEDWGVGTATYEQYF. In DNA, the CDR3 is TGTGCCAGCAGTGAAGACTGGGGAGTTGGGACAGCGACTTACGAGCAGTACTTC.

The chain is built from TRBV23-1 and TRBJ1-4; D possibly corresponds to TRBD1 (6 bases). TRBV23-1 has ORF status, its function being uncertain. This CDR3 has 16 amino acids. Trimming cost V 4 bases and J 7 bases, with 19 bases left between them. Written as DNA, the CDR3 is TGCGCCAGCAGTCTCCCCCTTTACAGGGTAAGTGAAAAACTGTTTTTT. Its protein is CASSLPLYRVSEKLFF.

The rearrangement uses TRBV27 and TRBJ1-1; D not certain. The ends were cut back, 1 base at V and 2 bases at J, with 11 bases in the middle. Germline loops: CDR1 MNHEY, CDR2 SMNVEV (reference sequence). The CDR3 consists of 15 residues. For the CDR3, the DNA is TGTGCCAGCAGTTTATATCTCGGACTCAACACTGAAGCTTTCTTT. Translation gives CASSLYLGLNTEAFF.

The chain employs TRBV19 and TRBJ1-1, with a weak D call TRBD1 (5 bases). V was trimmed by 0 bases and J by 7 bases, leaving 15 bases between them. Germline lookup yields CDR1 LNHDA and CDR2 SQIVND (reference sequence). This CDR3 comprises 15 residues. The CDR3 sequence is CASSIDGFLGREAFF. CDR3 bases: TGTGCCAGTAGTATAGATGGGTTCCTGGGACGTGAAGCTTTCTTT.

The chain links TRBV29-1 to TRBJ2-2; the match to TRBD1 covers 9 bases. The germline gives CDR1 SQVTM, CDR2 ANQGSEA. The CDR3 totals 14 residues. V lost 5 bases to trimming and J lost 6 bases; unmatched junction nucleotides: 7. CDR3 amino acids: CSVQGQGGPGELFF. CDR3 sequence (DNA): TGCAGCGTTCAGGGACAGGGTGGTCCCGGGGAGCTGTTTTTT.

This sequence joins TRBV30 and TRBJ2-7; possibly TRBD1 for D (5 bases). The CDR3 extends over 14 amino acids. V shed 2 bases and J shed 0 bases, with 11 bases lying between them. Germline V gives CDR1 GTSNPN, CDR2 SVGIG (reference sequence). DNA for the CDR3: TGTGCCTGGAGTCCCTCAGGGTACTCCTACGAGCAGTACGTC. Amino acids: CAWSPSGYSYEQYV.

V usage is TRBV18 and J usage is TRBJ2-5; D possibly corresponds to TRBD1 (5 bases). This CDR3 comprises 13 residues. V was trimmed by 5 bases and J by 1 base, leaving 8 bases between them. CDR1 and CDR2 (germline): KGHSH, LQKENI. The CDR3 protein is CASSDSLQETQYF. Here the CDR3 DNA reads TGTGCCAGCTCAGACAGCCTCCAAGAGACCCAGTACTTC.

V and J are TRBV28 and TRBJ1-2; 7 bases align to TRBD1. Germline-derived CDR1 and CDR2 are MDHEN and SYDVKM. CDR3 length equals 14 residues. V dropped 5 bases and J dropped 3; count of bases not matched to a gene: 6. CDR3 protein: CASSRDRRDYGYTF. The CDR3, as DNA: TGTGCCAGCAGTCGGGACAGAAGGGACTATGGCTACACCTTC.

The rearrangement uses TRBV5-1 and TRBJ2-2, with 10 bases aligning to TRBD1. CDR1 SGHRS and CDR2 YFSETQ come from the germline V gene. Trimming cost V 2 bases and J 5 bases; bases outside gene matches: 3. There are 15 residues in the CDR3. CDR3 amino acids: CASSFRQGATGELFF. CDR3 in DNA: TGCGCCAGCAGCTTCCGACAGGGGGCGACCGGGGAGCTGTTTTTT.

This clone was observed a single time. This chain uses TRBV7-3 with TRBJ2-1; D remains ambiguous. The CDR3 spans 14 residues. With 3 bases removed from V and 6 bases from J, the gap between germline ends came to 12 bases. CDR1 is SGHTA and CDR2 is FQGTGA in the germline V gene. CDR3 residues: CASSLFGPRNEQFF. DNA for the CDR3: TGTGCCAGCAGCTTGTTTGGTCCACGCAATGAGCAGTTCTTC.

The V call is TRBV5-1, the J call TRBJ1-3; 8 bases line up with TRBD1. Per the germline V gene, CDR1 is SGHRS and CDR2 is YFSETQ. There are 18 residues in the CDR3. V was clipped by 0 bases and J by 0 bases; unmatched bases: 8. CDR3 sequence reads: CASSLVLTGGYSGNTIYF. CDR3 nucleotide sequence: TGCGCCAGCAGCTTGGTTCTAACAGGGGGATACTCTGGAAACACCATATATTTT.

The J gene is TRBJ2-1, the V gene TRBV29-1, with 9 bases aligning to TRBD1. CDR1 and CDR2 from the germline V gene are SQVTM and ANQGSEA. The length of the CDR3 is 14 residues. V shed 3 bases and J 7 bases; nucleotides not matched to a gene: 7. CDR3 amino acids: CSVENPTGGNEQFF. In nucleotides, the CDR3 is TGCAGCGTTGAGAATCCGACAGGGGGGAATGAGCAGTTCTTC.

By share of the sample, this clone is medium-sized. V is TRBV5-1 and J is TRBJ2-1, with 8 nucleotides matching TRBD1. Germline assignment: CDR1 SGHRS and CDR2 YFSETQ. Germline trimming cut 3 bases from V and 7 bases from J; bases unmatched to any gene: 9. This CDR3 comprises 15 residues. In nucleotides, the CDR3 is TGCGCCAGCAGCTACGGACAGGGCACTACGAATGAGCAGTTCTTC. Translated, it gives CASSYGQGTTNEQFF.

The chain has TRBV29-1 and TRBJ1-1, with TRBD1 as a possible D gene (5 bases). V lost 3 bases to trimming and J lost 4 bases, with 9 bases between them. Germline assignment: CDR1 SQVTM and CDR2 ANQGSEA. The CDR3 contains 12 residues. CDR3 coding DNA: TGCAGCGTTGAGCGGGGGGGCACTGAAGCTTTCTTT. Its translation: CSVERGGTEAFF.

The chain carries TRBV4-1 and TRBJ1-5; perhaps TRBD1 as D (5 bases). CDR1 is MGHRA and CDR2 is YSYEKL in the germline V gene. The length of the CDR3 is 15 residues. V dropped 0 bases and J dropped 9 bases, with 15 bases sitting between them. CDR3 coding DNA: TGCGCCAGCAGCCAAGATGGGAGAGTCCAGGGGCCCCAGCATTTT. Its translation is CASSQDGRVQGPQHF.

The V gene is TRBV7-2, the J gene TRBJ1-1; 7 bases map to TRBD1. The V gene end was trimmed by 5 bases and the J gene end by 5 bases; junction bases not matched to a gene: 5. There are 13 residues in the CDR3. Germline assignment: CDR1 SGHTA and CDR2 FQGNSA. Here the CDR3 DNA reads TGTGCCAGCAGCAAACTACAGGGGACTGAAGCTTTCTTT. Protein: CASSKLQGTEAFF.

In its sample, this clone was seen a few times. V gene TRBV20-1 combines with J gene TRBJ1-1; D not certain. The V and J ends lost 4 bases and 3 bases respectively, with 6 bases between them. CDR1 is DFQATT, CDR2 SNEGSKA, per germline (reference sequence). This CDR3 has 11 residues. CDR3 in amino acids: CSAMDDTEAFF. CDR3 DNA: TGCAGTGCTATGGATGACACTGAAGCTTTCTTT.

This chain joins TRBV27 and TRBJ1-1; the match to TRBD1 covers 9 bases. The V gene's germline CDR1 is MNHEY and CDR2 SMNVEV (reference sequence). The CDR3 has 15 amino acids. J lost 0 bases, V lost 5 bases, and 4 bases had no gene match. In DNA, the CDR3 is TGTGCCAGCAGTCCGGGACAGGGAGTGAACACTGAAGCTTTCTTT. Its translation: CASSPGQGVNTEAFF.

The V call is TRBV5-4, the J call TRBJ2-1; D ambiguous. This CDR3 has 12 amino acids. Germline V CDR1 and CDR2: SGHNT, YYREEE (reference sequence). Trimming pared 2 bases from V and 6 bases from J, leaving 6 bases between. In nucleotides, the CDR3 is TGTGCCAGCAGCTTTTTTTCCAATGAGCAGTTCTTC. It is translated as CASSFFSNEQFF.

The chain couples TRBV6-5 to TRBJ1-4; D might be TRBD1 (6 bases). Germline V gene data show CDR1 as MNHEY and CDR2 as SVGAGI. CDR3 length: 14 amino acids. V lost 5 bases to trimming and J lost 7 bases, with 14 bases between them. Written as DNA, the CDR3 is TGTGCCAGCAGTACCGGGGGCCAGGGTGAAAAACTGTTTTTT. Translating gives CASSTGGQGEKLFF.

The chain is built from TRBV7-6 and TRBJ2-7; 11 bases map to TRBD1. The germline CDR1 and CDR2 sequences are SGHVS and FNYEAQ. The ends lost 7 bases at V and 6 bases at J; junction bases unmatched: 11. The CDR3 contains 15 residues. As DNA, the CDR3 is TGTGCCAGCACCCCGCGGACAGGGGGCTCTTTCGAGCAGTACTTC. This codes for CASTPRTGGSFEQYF.